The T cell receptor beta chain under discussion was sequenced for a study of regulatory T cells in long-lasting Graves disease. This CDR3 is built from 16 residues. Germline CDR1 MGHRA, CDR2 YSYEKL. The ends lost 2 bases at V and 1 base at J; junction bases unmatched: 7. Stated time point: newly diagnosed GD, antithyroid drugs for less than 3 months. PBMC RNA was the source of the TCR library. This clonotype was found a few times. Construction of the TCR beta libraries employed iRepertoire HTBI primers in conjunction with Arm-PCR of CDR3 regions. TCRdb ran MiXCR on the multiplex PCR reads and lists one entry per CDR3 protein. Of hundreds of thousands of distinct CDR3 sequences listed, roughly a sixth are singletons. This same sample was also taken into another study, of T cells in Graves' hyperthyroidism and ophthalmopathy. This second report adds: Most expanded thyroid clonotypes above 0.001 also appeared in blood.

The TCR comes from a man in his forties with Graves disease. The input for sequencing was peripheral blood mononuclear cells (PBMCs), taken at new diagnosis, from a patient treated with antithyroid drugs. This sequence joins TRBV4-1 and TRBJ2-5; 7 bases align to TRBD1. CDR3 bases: TGCGCCAGCAGCCAACCCCGACAGGGATCCCAAGAGACCCAGTACTTC. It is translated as CASSQPRQGSQETQYF.